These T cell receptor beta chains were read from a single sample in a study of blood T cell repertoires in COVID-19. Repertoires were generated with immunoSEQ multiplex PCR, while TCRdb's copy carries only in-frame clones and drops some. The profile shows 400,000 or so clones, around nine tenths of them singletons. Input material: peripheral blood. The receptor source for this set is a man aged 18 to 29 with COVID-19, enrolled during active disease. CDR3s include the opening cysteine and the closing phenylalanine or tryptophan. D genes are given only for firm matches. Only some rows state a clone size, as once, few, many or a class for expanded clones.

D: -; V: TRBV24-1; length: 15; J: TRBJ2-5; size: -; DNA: TGTGCCACCAGTGATTTGGGCAGGGGGACTGAGACCCAGTACTTC; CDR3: CATSDLGRGTETQYF
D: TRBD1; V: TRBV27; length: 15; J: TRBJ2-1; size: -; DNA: TGTGCCAGCAGTAAGGACAGGGGGGCCTACAATGAGCAGTTCTTC; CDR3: CASSKDRGAYNEQFF
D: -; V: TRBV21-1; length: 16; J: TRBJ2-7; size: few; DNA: TGTGCCAGCAGCAAAGGAGGGGGCGGTCGACTTTACGAGCAGTACTTC; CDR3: CASSKGGGGRLYEQYF
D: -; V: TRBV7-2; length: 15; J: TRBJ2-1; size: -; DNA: TGTGCCAGCAGCTTATCCGCTAGCGAGAGGGAGACGAAGTTCTTC; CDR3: CASSLSASERETKFF
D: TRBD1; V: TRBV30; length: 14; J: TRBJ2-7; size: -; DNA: TGTGCCTGGGGCCCCCCCGGGACAGGGAACGAGCAGTACTTC; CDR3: CAWGPPGTGNEQYF
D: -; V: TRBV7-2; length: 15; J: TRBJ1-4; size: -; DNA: TGTGCCAGCAGCTTATGGAGCAGGGTGGGGGAAAAACTGTTTTTT; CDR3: CASSLWSRVGEKLFF
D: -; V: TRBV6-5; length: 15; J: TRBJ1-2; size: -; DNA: TGTGCCAGCAGTTACTCGAGTATCCGGGACTATGGCTACACCTTC; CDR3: CASSYSSIRDYGYTF
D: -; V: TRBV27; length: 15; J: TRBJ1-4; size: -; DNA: TGTGCCAGCACCCAGCGAACAGGGACTAATGAAAAACTGTTTTTT; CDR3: CASTQRTGTNEKLFF
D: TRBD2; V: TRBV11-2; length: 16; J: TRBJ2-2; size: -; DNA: TGTGCCAGCAGCTTAGAGAGCGGGGGGTACACCGGGGAGCTGTTTTTT; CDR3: CASSLESGGYTGELFF
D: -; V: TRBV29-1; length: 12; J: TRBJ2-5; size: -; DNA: TGCAGCGTTGAAGGGAACGGGAAGACCCAGTACTTC; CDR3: CSVEGNGKTQYF
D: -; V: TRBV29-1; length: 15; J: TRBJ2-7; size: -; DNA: TGCAGCGTTGGGGGGCCCGGAGATGGTACCTACGAGCAGTACTTC; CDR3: CSVGGPGDGTYEQYF
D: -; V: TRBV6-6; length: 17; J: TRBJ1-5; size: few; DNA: TGTGCCAGCAGTCCCCGGGATCTACCATATAGCAATCAGCCCCAGCATTTT; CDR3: CASSPRDLPYSNQPQHF
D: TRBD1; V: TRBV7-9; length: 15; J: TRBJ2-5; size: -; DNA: TGTGCCAGCAGCTTATCTGGGACAGCGCAAGAGACCCAGTACTTC; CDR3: CASSLSGTAQETQYF
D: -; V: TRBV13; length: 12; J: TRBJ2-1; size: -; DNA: TGTGCCAGCAGGTATATGTCCAATGAGCAGTTCTTC; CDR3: CASRYMSNEQFF
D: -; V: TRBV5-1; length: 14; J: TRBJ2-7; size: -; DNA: TGCGCCAGCAGCTCACAAGGAGGGTCCTACGAGCAGTACTTC; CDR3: CASSSQGGSYEQYF
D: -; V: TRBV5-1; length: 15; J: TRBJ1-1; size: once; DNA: TGCGCCAGCACCCTTGCCGGGGGTCTAAACACTGAAGCTTTCTTT; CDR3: CASTLAGGLNTEAFF
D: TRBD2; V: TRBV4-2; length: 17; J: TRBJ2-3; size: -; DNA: TGTGCCAGCAGCCAAGACCAGACTAGCGGGGGGGCAGATACGCAGTATTTT; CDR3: CASSQDQTSGGADTQYF
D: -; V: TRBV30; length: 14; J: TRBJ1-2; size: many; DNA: TGTGCCTGGAGCACCCCCGGACAGTTTTGGGGCTACACCTTC; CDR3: CAWSTPGQFWGYTF
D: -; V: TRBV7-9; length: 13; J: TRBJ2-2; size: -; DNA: TGTGCCAGCAGGGATGGAGCTGCCGGGGAGCTGTTTTTT; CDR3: CASRDGAAGELFF
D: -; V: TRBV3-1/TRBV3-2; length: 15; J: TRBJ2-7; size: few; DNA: TGTGCCAGCAGCCCCGAGGACTTCTCACCCTACGAGCAGTACTTC; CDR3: CASSPEDFSPYEQYF
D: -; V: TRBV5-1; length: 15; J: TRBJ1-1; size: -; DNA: TGCGCCAGCAGCTTCGTAGGGGATGGGAACACTGAAGCTTTCTTT; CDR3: CASSFVGDGNTEAFF
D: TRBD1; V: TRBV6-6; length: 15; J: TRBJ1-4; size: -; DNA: TGTGCCAGCAGTTACGCAGACAGGGCGGGTGAAAAACTGTTTTTT; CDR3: CASSYADRAGEKLFF
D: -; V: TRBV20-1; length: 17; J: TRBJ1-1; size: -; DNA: TGCAGTGCTAGTCAGGCGGGAGGCCGCGGGGTCGGGACTGAAGCTTTCTTT; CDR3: CSASQAGGRGVGTEAFF
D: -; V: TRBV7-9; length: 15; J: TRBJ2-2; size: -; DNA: TGTGCCAGCAATATCCCTACAGGGAACACCGGGGAGCTGTTTTTT; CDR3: CASNIPTGNTGELFF
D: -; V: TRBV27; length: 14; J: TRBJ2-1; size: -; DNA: TGTGCCAGCAGTTTAGCAGGGGTGTGGAATGAGCAGTTCTTC; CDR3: CASSLAGVWNEQFF
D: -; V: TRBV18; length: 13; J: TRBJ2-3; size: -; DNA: TGTGCCAGCTCACCATCGGTGACAGATACGCAGTATTTT; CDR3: CASSPSVTDTQYF
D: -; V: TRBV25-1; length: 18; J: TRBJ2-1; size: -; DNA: TGTGCCAGCAGTACCTTTGCTGGAGGAGTAGGGTTTTACAATGAGCAGTTCTTC; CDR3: CASSTFAGGVGFYNEQFF
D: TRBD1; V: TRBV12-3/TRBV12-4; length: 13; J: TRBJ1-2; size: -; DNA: TGTGCCAGCAGCCGGACAGGGGCCCTGGGCTACACCTTC; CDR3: CASSRTGALGYTF
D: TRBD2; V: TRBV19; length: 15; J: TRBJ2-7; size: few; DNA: TGTGCCAGTAGTTCATTAGCGGGAGAGGGTTACGAGCAGTACTTC; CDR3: CASSSLAGEGYEQYF
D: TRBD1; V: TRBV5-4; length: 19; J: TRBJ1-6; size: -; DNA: TGTGCCAGCAGCCCCCGGGACAGGGTTACTCCCAGAAATAATTCACCCCTCCACTTT; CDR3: CASSPRDRVTPRNNSPLHF
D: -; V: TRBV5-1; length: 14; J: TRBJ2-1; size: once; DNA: TGCGCCAGCAGCATAAGCGGAGTGGTCAATGAGCAGTTCTTC; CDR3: CASSISGVVNEQFF
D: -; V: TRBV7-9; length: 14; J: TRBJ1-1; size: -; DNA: TGTGCCAGCAGCTCAGGAGTAGGGGTCACTGAAGCTTTCTTT; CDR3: CASSSGVGVTEAFF
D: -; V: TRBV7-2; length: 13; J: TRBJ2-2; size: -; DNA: TGTGCCAGCAGCTTATTCGGGGCCGGGGAGCTGTTTTTT; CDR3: CASSLFGAGELFF
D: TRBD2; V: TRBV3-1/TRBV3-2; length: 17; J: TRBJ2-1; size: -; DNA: TGTGCCAGCAGCCAAGGTCTAGCGGGGACCGTATACAATGAGCAGTTCTTC; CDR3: CASSQGLAGTVYNEQFF
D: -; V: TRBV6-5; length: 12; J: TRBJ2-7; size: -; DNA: TGTGCCAGCAGCCGACTTCAGGGGACGTTGTACTTC; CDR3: CASSRLQGTLYF
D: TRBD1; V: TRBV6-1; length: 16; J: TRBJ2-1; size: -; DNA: TGTGCCAGCAGTGAAGCGGGCGGGACAGGAATCAATGAGCAGTTCTTC; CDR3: CASSEAGGTGINEQFF
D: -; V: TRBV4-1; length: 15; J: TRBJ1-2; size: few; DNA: TGCGCCAGCAGCCAAGAACCGGTGGTCAACTATGGCTACACCTTC; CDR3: CASSQEPVVNYGYTF
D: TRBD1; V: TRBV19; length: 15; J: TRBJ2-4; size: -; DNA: TGTGCCAGTAGTATAGATAGGACAGGTAAAAACATTCAGTACTTC; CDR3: CASSIDRTGKNIQYF
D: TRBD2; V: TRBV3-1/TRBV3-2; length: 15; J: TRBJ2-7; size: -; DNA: TGTGCCAGCAGCCAGAACAGCGGGAGGTCCTACGAGCAGTACTTC; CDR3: CASSQNSGRSYEQYF
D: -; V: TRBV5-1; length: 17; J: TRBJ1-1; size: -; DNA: TGCGCCAGCAGTTATAGTACGAGGGCGGTTGGGGACACTGAAGCTTTCTTT; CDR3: CASSYSTRAVGDTEAFF
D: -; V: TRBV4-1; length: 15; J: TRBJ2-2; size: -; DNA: TGCGCCAGCAGCCGTATCGACTCGAACACCGGGGAGCTGTTTTTT; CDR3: CASSRIDSNTGELFF
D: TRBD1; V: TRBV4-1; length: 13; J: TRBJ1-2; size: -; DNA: TGCGCCAGCAGCCGGGGACAGAACTATGGCTACACCTTC; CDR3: CASSRGQNYGYTF
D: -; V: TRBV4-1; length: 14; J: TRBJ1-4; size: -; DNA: TGCGCCAGCAGCCTGGTCCCCGACGGGGAAAAACTGTTTTTT; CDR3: CASSLVPDGEKLFF
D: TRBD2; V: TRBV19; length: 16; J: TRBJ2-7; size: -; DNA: TGTGCCAGTAGCGCCATGGGACTAGCGGCTTCCTACGAGCAGTACTTC; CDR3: CASSAMGLAASYEQYF
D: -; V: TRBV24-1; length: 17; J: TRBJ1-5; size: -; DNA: TGTGCCACCAGTGGTGACCGGAGTCCCCAACGCAATCAGCCCCAGCATTTT; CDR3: CATSGDRSPQRNQPQHF
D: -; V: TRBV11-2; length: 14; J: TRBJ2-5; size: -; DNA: TGTGCCAGCAGCTTAAGCGGCGGGACGGAGACCCAGTACTTC; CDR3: CASSLSGGTETQYF
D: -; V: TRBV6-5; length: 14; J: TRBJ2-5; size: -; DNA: TGTGCCAGCAGCAACTGGGACTCCCAAGAGACCCAGTACTTC; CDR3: CASSNWDSQETQYF
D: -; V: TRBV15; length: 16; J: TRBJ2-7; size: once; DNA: TGTGCCACCAGCAGAGATAAGGGTAGCGAGGCCTACGAGCAGTACTTC; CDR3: CATSRDKGSEAYEQYF
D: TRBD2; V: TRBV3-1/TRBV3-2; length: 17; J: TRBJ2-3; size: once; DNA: TGTGCCAGCAGCCAATGGGGAGGGGAACTCGGCACAGATACGCAGTATTTT; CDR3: CASSQWGGELGTDTQYF
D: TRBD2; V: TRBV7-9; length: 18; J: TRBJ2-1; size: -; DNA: TGTGCCAGCAGCTTCCCAAAAACTAGCGGGAGCTCCTACAATGAGCAGTTCTTC; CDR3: CASSFPKTSGSSYNEQFF
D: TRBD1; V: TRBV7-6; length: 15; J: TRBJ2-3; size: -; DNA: TGTGCCAGCAGTTACCCCGGACAGGGTGCAGATACGCAGTATTTT; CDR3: CASSYPGQGADTQYF
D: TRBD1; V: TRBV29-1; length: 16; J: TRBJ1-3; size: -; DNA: TGCAGCGTCTCCCCTGGGACAGGGGAAGCTGGAAACACCATATATTTT; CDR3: CSVSPGTGEAGNTIYF